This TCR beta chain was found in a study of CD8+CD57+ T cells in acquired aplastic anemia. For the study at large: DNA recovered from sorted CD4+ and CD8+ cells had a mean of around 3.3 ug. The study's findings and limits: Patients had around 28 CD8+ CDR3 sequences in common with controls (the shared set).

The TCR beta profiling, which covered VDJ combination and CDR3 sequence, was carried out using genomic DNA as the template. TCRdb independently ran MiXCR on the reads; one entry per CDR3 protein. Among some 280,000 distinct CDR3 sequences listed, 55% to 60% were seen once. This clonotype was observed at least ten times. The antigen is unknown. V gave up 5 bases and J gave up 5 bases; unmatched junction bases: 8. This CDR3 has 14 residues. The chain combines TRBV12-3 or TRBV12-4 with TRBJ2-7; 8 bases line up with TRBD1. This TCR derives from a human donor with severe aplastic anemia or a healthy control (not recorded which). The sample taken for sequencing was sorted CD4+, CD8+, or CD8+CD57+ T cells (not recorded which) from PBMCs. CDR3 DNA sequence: TGTGCCAGCAGTCTTAGACAGGGGACCCACGAGCAGTACTTC. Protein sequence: CASSLRQGTHEQYF.